The following is a T cell receptor beta chain sequence with its context. Its antigen remains unidentified. This CDR3 has 14 residues. The germline gives CDR1 MNHEY, CDR2 SMNVEV (reference sequence). Making the TCR beta cDNA relied on 5'RACE template switching with UMIs. TCRdb reprocessed the 5' RACE reads and reports one entry per CDR3 protein, with no DNA. The table lists just under 150,000 distinct CDR3 sequences. These data originate in a study of T cells expressing NK-cell markers. Study at large: Seven of the eight sequenced donors were classified as HCMV-seropositive, and one was classified as seronegative. Study-level findings and limits: Expanded NKG2C+ T cell clones had unclear HCMV specificity.

Sample: blood T cells: a sorted CD56 or NKG2C T cell subset, CD4+ or CD8+ T cells, or bulk PBMC T cells (not recorded which). The receptor was isolated from a man aged 18 to 29 in good health. The gene calls are TRBV27 and TRBJ2-3; the TCRdb D gene call, TRBD2, has no DNA to confirm it. The CDR3: CASTSDGRADTQYF.